This T cell receptor (beta chain) was captured by sequencing in a study of vaccination and CD4 T cells after COVID-19. This CDR3 comprises 14 residues. Trimming stripped 3 bases from V and 1 base from J, with 10 bases between. Germline-derived CDR1 and CDR2 are SGHTA and FQGTGA. Concerning this clonotype itself: Its target is not known.

At the Johns Hopkins FTIC core, DNA taken from cultured CD4+ T cells was sequenced by way of the Oncomine TCR Beta short-read assay. TCRdb used MiXCR to reprocess the PCR reads, holding one entry per CDR3 protein. The sample has around 10,000 distinct CDR3 sequences, roughly a third seen once. Sample treatment: roughly ten-day PBMC culture with coronavirus spike peptide pools or control peptides (ViraFEST assay). The TCR comes from a human donor who had recovered from COVID-19. The J gene is TRBJ2-7, the V gene TRBV7-3, with D tentatively TRBD2 (5 bases). Sequencing was performed on CD4+ T cells from blood, cultured in vitro. The CDR3 sequence is CASSFGLQSYEQYF. CDR3 nucleotides: TGTGCCAGCAGCTTTGGACTGCAATCCTACGAGCAGTACTTC.